A selection of T cell receptor beta chains follows, all from one sample in a study of CD8 T cells in ankylosing spondylitis. TCRdb used MiXCR to reprocess the 5' RACE reads, holding one entry per CDR3 protein. The sample lists 470,000 or so distinct CDR3 sequences, more than 25% occurring once. Sequencing used blood, either unsorted or a sorted T cell fraction (not recorded which). These receptors all stem from a male donor with ankylosing spondylitis. Each CDR3 is given with its conserved first and last residue. A D gene is named only where the DNA matches it firmly. Clone size is shown for a subset of rows, as once, few, many or a class of expanded clone.

v_gene: TRBV20-1
j_gene: TRBJ2-7
abundance: few
d_gene: NA
CDR3nt: TGCAGTGCTAGATCGGGGGGCCACGAGCAGTACTTC
CDR3aa: CSARSGGHEQYF

v_gene: TRBV20-1
j_gene: TRBJ2-7
abundance: NA
d_gene: NA
CDR3nt: TGCAGTGCTAGAGACACTGTCTCCTACGAGCAGTACTTC
CDR3aa: CSARDTVSYEQYF

v_gene: TRBV5-1
j_gene: TRBJ2-5
abundance: NA
d_gene: NA
CDR3nt: TGCGCCAGCAGCTCAGCCCAGGTCCAAGAGACCCAGTACTTC
CDR3aa: CASSSAQVQETQYF

v_gene: TRBV6-1
j_gene: TRBJ1-4
abundance: many
d_gene: NA
CDR3nt: TGTGCCAGCAGTGGTTTGTCGGCGAATGAAAAACTGTTTTTT
CDR3aa: CASSGLSANEKLFF

v_gene: TRBV10-3
j_gene: TRBJ2-5
abundance: many
d_gene: TRBD2
CDR3nt: TGTGCCATCAGTGTTGGGGGAGGGCAAGAGACCCAGTACTTC
CDR3aa: CAISVGGGQETQYF

v_gene: TRBV5-1
j_gene: TRBJ2-2
abundance: few
d_gene: TRBD1
CDR3nt: TGCGCCAGCAGCCTTCGGACAGGGGGCGCCGGCACCGGGGAGCTGTTTTTT
CDR3aa: CASSLRTGGAGTGELFF

v_gene: TRBV24-1
j_gene: TRBJ1-1
abundance: NA
d_gene: NA
CDR3nt: TGTGCCACCAGCACCGGGACTACGAACACTGAAGCTTTCTTT
CDR3aa: CATSTGTTNTEAFF

v_gene: TRBV12-3/TRBV12-4
j_gene: TRBJ1-5
abundance: few
d_gene: TRBD1
CDR3nt: TGTGCCAGCAGCCGGGACAGGGGGCGCAACCAGCCCCAGCATTTT
CDR3aa: CASSRDRGRNQPQHF

v_gene: TRBV5-1
j_gene: TRBJ2-5
abundance: many
d_gene: NA
CDR3nt: TGCGCCAGCAGCTTGGTTGCGGAAGAGACCCAGTACTTC
CDR3aa: CASSLVAEETQYF

v_gene: TRBV4-1
j_gene: TRBJ2-1
abundance: NA
d_gene: TRBD2
CDR3nt: TGCGCCAGCAGCCAAGGAGGACTAGCGGGAGAAACTTGGCAGTTCTTC
CDR3aa: CASSQGGLAGETWQFF

v_gene: TRBV10-3
j_gene: TRBJ2-2
abundance: few
d_gene: TRBD2
CDR3nt: TGTGCCATCAACCCTAGCGGGAGGTCCGGGGAGCTGTTTTTT
CDR3aa: CAINPSGRSGELFF

v_gene: TRBV30
j_gene: TRBJ1-1
abundance: NA
d_gene: NA
CDR3nt: TGTGCCCGGGACGTCTGGACGGCTGAAGCTTTCTTT
CDR3aa: CARDVWTAEAFF

v_gene: TRBV29-1
j_gene: TRBJ2-3
abundance: NA
d_gene: NA
CDR3nt: TGCAGCCCCCGGGGGGACAGGTACACAGATACGCAGTATTTT
CDR3aa: CSPRGDRYTDTQYF

v_gene: TRBV5-1
j_gene: TRBJ2-1
abundance: NA
d_gene: TRBD2
CDR3nt: TGCGCCAGCAGCTCGGGCGTAGCGGGGAACTACAATGAGCAGTTCTTC
CDR3aa: CASSSGVAGNYNEQFF

v_gene: TRBV20-1
j_gene: TRBJ2-1
abundance: few
d_gene: NA
CDR3nt: TGCAGTGCCCCTCAGGTTGATAGCGGAAGGAATGAGCAGTTCTTC
CDR3aa: CSAPQVDSGRNEQFF

v_gene: TRBV5-1
j_gene: TRBJ2-5
abundance: few
d_gene: TRBD1
CDR3nt: TGCGCCAGCAGCTTGGATACGAACCCAGGGGGAGAGACCCAGTACTTC
CDR3aa: CASSLDTNPGGETQYF

v_gene: TRBV11-2
j_gene: TRBJ2-5
abundance: once
d_gene: TRBD2
CDR3nt: TGTGCCAGCGCTCTAGGGGCCCTGGCGGGAGGGTCAGGGGAGACCCAGTACTTC
CDR3aa: CASALGALAGGSGETQYF

v_gene: TRBV27
j_gene: TRBJ2-6
abundance: NA
d_gene: NA
CDR3nt: TGTGCCAGCAGGGCAGGTAGTACCAACGTCCTGACTTTC
CDR3aa: CASRAGSTNVLTF

v_gene: TRBV29-1
j_gene: TRBJ2-1
abundance: NA
d_gene: NA
CDR3nt: TGCAGCACCCGCACGGGGAACAATGAGCAGTTCTTC
CDR3aa: CSTRTGNNEQFF

v_gene: TRBV20-1
j_gene: TRBJ2-1
abundance: few
d_gene: TRBD1
CDR3nt: TGCAGTGCTGGACAGGAACCGAGCTCCTACAATGAGCAGTTCTTC
CDR3aa: CSAGQEPSSYNEQFF

v_gene: TRBV5-1
j_gene: TRBJ2-3
abundance: NA
d_gene: TRBD1
CDR3nt: TGCGCCAGCAGCCTCCTCGGGGACAGTACCACAGATACGCAGTATTTT
CDR3aa: CASSLLGDSTTDTQYF

v_gene: TRBV7-7
j_gene: TRBJ2-1
abundance: few
d_gene: TRBD2
CDR3nt: TGTGCCAGCAGAGCCGGGACTAGCGGATCCAATGAGCAGTTCTTC
CDR3aa: CASRAGTSGSNEQFF

v_gene: TRBV14
j_gene: TRBJ2-1
abundance: few
d_gene: NA
CDR3nt: TGTGCCAGTAACAGGGCTAGCAATGAGCAGTTCTTC
CDR3aa: CASNRASNEQFF

v_gene: TRBV5-1
j_gene: TRBJ2-1
abundance: few
d_gene: NA
CDR3nt: TGCGCCAGCAGTTTCTGGGGAGACAATGAGCAGTTCTTC
CDR3aa: CASSFWGDNEQFF

v_gene: TRBV7-9
j_gene: TRBJ1-6
abundance: NA
d_gene: NA
CDR3nt: TGTGCCCAAAATGCCCGGGGGAAGGGGTCACCCCTCCACTTT
CDR3aa: CAQNARGKGSPLHF

v_gene: TRBV7-2
j_gene: TRBJ2-2
abundance: once
d_gene: NA
CDR3nt: TGTGCCAGCAGCTTAGATCGGTTCAGCGGGGAGCTGTTTTTT
CDR3aa: CASSLDRFSGELFF

v_gene: TRBV5-1
j_gene: TRBJ1-5
abundance: NA
d_gene: TRBD1
CDR3nt: TGCGCCAGCAGCTGGGGACAGGGTGAAGATCAGCCCCAGCATTTT
CDR3aa: CASSWGQGEDQPQHF

v_gene: TRBV6-1
j_gene: TRBJ2-3
abundance: few
d_gene: NA
CDR3nt: TGTGCCAGCACTATGGGGGGTCAGGACCCTCTAACCAAGTATTTT
CDR3aa: CASTMGGQDPLTKYF

v_gene: TRBV2
j_gene: TRBJ2-7
abundance: NA
d_gene: NA
CDR3nt: TGTGCCAGCAGGCGGGACGCCTGGGGGGAATACGAGCAGTACTTC
CDR3aa: CASRRDAWGEYEQYF

v_gene: TRBV30
j_gene: TRBJ1-4
abundance: NA
d_gene: NA
CDR3nt: TGTGCCTGGAGTGTATCGGCTGAAAAACTGTTTTTT
CDR3aa: CAWSVSAEKLFF

v_gene: TRBV7-9
j_gene: TRBJ2-5
abundance: few
d_gene: NA
CDR3nt: TGTGCCAGCAGGTATAGGGACGGGGAGACCCAGTACTTC
CDR3aa: CASRYRDGETQYF

v_gene: TRBV7-8
j_gene: TRBJ1-3
abundance: NA
d_gene: TRBD1
CDR3nt: TGTGCCAGCAGCCCGAGGACAGGCCCCCAAGACCTCTCTGGAAACACCATATATTTT
CDR3aa: CASSPRTGPQDLSGNTIYF

v_gene: TRBV20-1
j_gene: TRBJ2-1
abundance: NA
d_gene: NA
CDR3nt: TGCAGTGCTAGAAGTACTAGCTACAGTGAGCAGTTCTTC
CDR3aa: CSARSTSYSEQFF

v_gene: TRBV20-1
j_gene: TRBJ1-6
abundance: few
d_gene: NA
CDR3nt: TGCAGTGCTAGAGACAGGGGACTAGGGAATTCACCCCTCCACTTT
CDR3aa: CSARDRGLGNSPLHF

v_gene: TRBV10-3
j_gene: TRBJ1-6
abundance: NA
d_gene: NA
CDR3nt: TGTGCCATCAGTGACTCGCAGGGTGTCGATTCACCCCTCCACTTT
CDR3aa: CAISDSQGVDSPLHF

v_gene: TRBV20-1
j_gene: TRBJ1-2
abundance: NA
d_gene: NA
CDR3nt: TGCAGTGCTAGAACAGGGATGATCTATGGCTACACCTTC
CDR3aa: CSARTGMIYGYTF

v_gene: TRBV20-1
j_gene: TRBJ2-3
abundance: NA
d_gene: NA
CDR3nt: TGCAGTGCTAGTCCGCCACCAGAACTTAACACAGATACGCAGTATTTT
CDR3aa: CSASPPPELNTDTQYF

v_gene: TRBV12-3/TRBV12-4
j_gene: TRBJ2-3
abundance: few
d_gene: TRBD2
CDR3nt: TGTGCCAGCAGTTTAGAAGGGACTAGCGGGAGCGGTTTT
CDR3aa: CASSLEGTSGSGF

v_gene: TRBV11-3
j_gene: TRBJ1-2
abundance: few
d_gene: NA
CDR3nt: TGTGCCAGCAGCACGACGGCAGGGGTTGATGGCTACACCTTC
CDR3aa: CASSTTAGVDGYTF

v_gene: TRBV20-1
j_gene: TRBJ2-1
abundance: NA
d_gene: TRBD2
CDR3nt: TGCAGTGCTCGGGGGGACCTAAAACACTCCTACAATGAGCAGTTCTTC
CDR3aa: CSARGDLKHSYNEQFF

v_gene: TRBV11-2
j_gene: TRBJ2-7
abundance: NA
d_gene: NA
CDR3nt: TGTGCCAGCAGCCCGGCATCCTACGAGCAGTACTTC
CDR3aa: CASSPASYEQYF

v_gene: TRBV7-9
j_gene: TRBJ2-3
abundance: NA
d_gene: NA
CDR3nt: TGTGCCAGCAGCTTAGTATGGGACCGCACAGATACGCAGTATTTT
CDR3aa: CASSLVWDRTDTQYF

v_gene: TRBV20-1
j_gene: TRBJ1-5
abundance: NA
d_gene: NA
CDR3nt: TGCAGTGCTAGTAGGGTGGGGGGAAATCAGCCCCAGCATTTT
CDR3aa: CSASRVGGNQPQHF

v_gene: TRBV7-2
j_gene: TRBJ2-3
abundance: once
d_gene: NA
CDR3nt: TGTGCCAGCAGCATCGGGACCGAGCCAGATACGCAGTATTTT
CDR3aa: CASSIGTEPDTQYF

v_gene: TRBV5-1
j_gene: TRBJ2-5
abundance: NA
d_gene: TRBD2
CDR3nt: TGCGCCAGCAGCTTGGGTCCAGCGGGAGTGGGGGAGACCCAGTACTTC
CDR3aa: CASSLGPAGVGETQYF

v_gene: TRBV9
j_gene: TRBJ2-5
abundance: few
d_gene: NA
CDR3nt: TGTGCCAGCAGCGGCCTGCAAAAGGAGACCCAGTACTTC
CDR3aa: CASSGLQKETQYF

v_gene: TRBV4-2
j_gene: TRBJ2-3
abundance: NA
d_gene: TRBD2
CDR3nt: TGTGCCAGCAGCCGGGACGGGACTAGCGGACGCCTCACTAGCACAGATACGCAGTATTTT
CDR3aa: CASSRDGTSGRLTSTDTQYF

v_gene: TRBV29-1
j_gene: TRBJ2-3
abundance: NA
d_gene: NA
CDR3nt: TGCAGCGTTGAAGGGCAGGGGATGGTGGGCACAGATACGCAGTATTTT
CDR3aa: CSVEGQGMVGTDTQYF

v_gene: TRBV5-1
j_gene: TRBJ2-1
abundance: NA
d_gene: TRBD2
CDR3nt: TGCGCCAGCAGCCAGACTAGCGGCAATGAGCAGTTCTTC
CDR3aa: CASSQTSGNEQFF

v_gene: TRBV9
j_gene: TRBJ2-7
abundance: NA
d_gene: NA
CDR3nt: TGTGCCAGCAGCTCGGCAGGGGTCTACGAGCAGTACTTC
CDR3aa: CASSSAGVYEQYF

v_gene: TRBV29-1
j_gene: TRBJ2-3
abundance: NA
d_gene: TRBD2
CDR3nt: TGCAGCGTTGATGGTGCGGGGGGCTCAAGGGATACGCAGTATTTT
CDR3aa: CSVDGAGGSRDTQYF